This record looks at one T cell receptor beta chain sequence and its context. The antigen remains undetermined. A single record per CDR3 protein comes from TCRdb applying MiXCR to the reads. Of roughly 500,000 distinct CDR3 sequences listed, approximately 46% are singletons. The V and J ends lost 8 bases and 2 bases, in that order; junction bases with no gene match: 5. The CDR3 runs 14 residues. Germline values: CDR1 MNHNS, CDR2 SASEGT. These data come from a study of T cell repertoires in cytomegalovirus infection. The TCR originated in a human donor in good health (CMV status not recorded). Some clones in this sample may be carry-over from other donors' samples. Source: cultured PBMCs, taken from culture after CMV antigen stimulation. The V call is TRBV6-1, the J call TRBJ2-5; 10 nucleotides agree with TRBD2. Here the CDR3 reads CASASGRGQETQYF. CDR3 nucleotides: TGTGCCAGCGCCAGCGGGAGGGGACAAGAGACCCAGTACTTC.